These T cell receptor beta chains were read from a single sample in a study of cytomegalovirus exposure and HLA in healthy donors. Profiled with immunoSEQ multiplex PCR; TCRdb holds only in-frame clones, not every one. The sample lists approximately 130,000 clones, around 75% occurring once. Sequenced material: PBMCs. These receptors were obtained from a man aged 25 to 40 in good health and CMV-seronegative. CDR3s leave out the opening cysteine and the closing phenylalanine or tryptophan. A clone size is listed for some rows: how often the clone was seen (once, few, many), or a class if it is expanded.

clone_size: .
v_call: TRBV18
j_call: TRBJ2-7
cdr3_aa: ASSPLTGVTYEQY

clone_size: .
v_call: TRBV19
j_call: TRBJ2-1
cdr3_aa: ASKPGLAGYGEQF

clone_size: .
v_call: TRBV13
j_call: TRBJ1-3
cdr3_aa: ASSQLVRQGGNTIY

clone_size: .
v_call: TRBV29-1
j_call: TRBJ2-3
cdr3_aa: SVEQDRLDTDTQY

clone_size: .
v_call: TRBV19
j_call: TRBJ2-7
cdr3_aa: ASSYGTGVYVEQY

clone_size: .
v_call: TRBV30
j_call: TRBJ1-3
cdr3_aa: ASQGSGNTIY

clone_size: .
v_call: TRBV7-3
j_call: TRBJ2-1
cdr3_aa: ASSLGRDYNEQF

clone_size: .
v_call: TRBV10-2
j_call: TRBJ2-7
cdr3_aa: ASSEDFYEQY

clone_size: .
v_call: TRBV7-3
j_call: TRBJ2-1
cdr3_aa: ASSLIVAGGPYNEQF

clone_size: .
v_call: TRBV27
j_call: TRBJ2-5
cdr3_aa: ASSPKTRTSGNAQY

clone_size: .
v_call: TRBV5-4
j_call: TRBJ2-7
cdr3_aa: ASSLWGFSYEQY

clone_size: .
v_call: TRBV5-4
j_call: TRBJ1-6
cdr3_aa: ASSLGAVLYNSPLH

clone_size: .
v_call: TRBV10-1
j_call: TRBJ2-2
cdr3_aa: ASLGLITGELF

clone_size: .
v_call: TRBV4-3
j_call: TRBJ2-3
cdr3_aa: ASSQDRSAADTQY

clone_size: .
v_call: TRBV2
j_call: TRBJ2-3
cdr3_aa: ASSVAGGTSTDTQY

clone_size: .
v_call: TRBV6-5
j_call: TRBJ2-7
cdr3_aa: ASRIGQGTYEQY

clone_size: .
v_call: TRBV6-4
j_call: TRBJ1-3
cdr3_aa: ASSDVPEVTGNTIY

clone_size: once
v_call: TRBV10-3
j_call: TRBJ1-2
cdr3_aa: AIRPRQGFGYT

clone_size: .
v_call: TRBV6-5
j_call: TRBJ1-2
cdr3_aa: ASSYDIDSPFPT

clone_size: .
v_call: TRBV6-6
j_call: TRBJ1-5
cdr3_aa: ASSLVSNQPQH

clone_size: .
v_call: TRBV11-1
j_call: TRBJ1-1
cdr3_aa: ASSLDRTTPAF

clone_size: .
v_call: TRBV29-1
j_call: TRBJ2-7
cdr3_aa: SVVGGVRAYEQY

clone_size: .
v_call: TRBV7-2
j_call: TRBJ1-1
cdr3_aa: ASSTQQGTEAF

clone_size: few
v_call: TRBV27
j_call: TRBJ2-4
cdr3_aa: ASSLRGIHIQY

clone_size: .
v_call: TRBV7-2
j_call: TRBJ2-3
cdr3_aa: ASSFLWGGAEDTQY

clone_size: .
v_call: TRBV29-1
j_call: TRBJ1-3
cdr3_aa: SVARGESSGNTIY

clone_size: few
v_call: TRBV11-3
j_call: TRBJ2-2
cdr3_aa: ASSFGQGNTGELF

clone_size: once
v_call: TRBV11-2
j_call: TRBJ2-7
cdr3_aa: ASSSPTRTYEQY

clone_size: .
v_call: TRBV9
j_call: TRBJ2-1
cdr3_aa: ASSEYSYNEQF

clone_size: .
v_call: TRBV2
j_call: TRBJ1-5
cdr3_aa: ASSRLRIRQGSQPQH

clone_size: .
v_call: TRBV7-2
j_call: TRBJ1-5
cdr3_aa: ASSLTGQGIN

clone_size: few
v_call: TRBV4-3
j_call: TRBJ2-1
cdr3_aa: ASSQNFWGVINEQF

clone_size: .
v_call: TRBV6-1
j_call: TRBJ1-2
cdr3_aa: ASRATGVGGYT

clone_size: .
v_call: TRBV27
j_call: TRBJ1-1
cdr3_aa: ASSLSYNRGEPEAF

clone_size: .
v_call: TRBV29-1
j_call: TRBJ2-1
cdr3_aa: SGLAGGNEQF

clone_size: .
v_call: TRBV27
j_call: TRBJ2-1
cdr3_aa: ASCFSGSYNEQF

clone_size: few
v_call: TRBV4-1
j_call: TRBJ2-1
cdr3_aa: ASSQVDMGFGYNEQF

clone_size: .
v_call: TRBV11-3
j_call: TRBJ2-1
cdr3_aa: ASSPRLAGGDEQF

clone_size: .
v_call: TRBV5-6
j_call: TRBJ1-2
cdr3_aa: ASSIRGSGYT

clone_size: .
v_call: TRBV4-3
j_call: TRBJ2-5
cdr3_aa: ASSQELVAGGRGKETQY

clone_size: once
v_call: TRBV15
j_call: TRBJ2-3
cdr3_aa: ATSTRTSGSTDTQY

clone_size: .
v_call: TRBV5-1
j_call: TRBJ1-1
cdr3_aa: ASSSNRGAEAF

clone_size: .
v_call: TRBV4-3
j_call: TRBJ2-1
cdr3_aa: ASSQDFPPGLYYNEQF

clone_size: .
v_call: TRBV6-5
j_call: TRBJ2-7
cdr3_aa: ASRPGITYEQY

clone_size: once
v_call: TRBV5-1
j_call: TRBJ2-3
cdr3_aa: ASSLGLAGGLGTDTQY

clone_size: once
v_call: TRBV5-1
j_call: TRBJ1-2
cdr3_aa: ASSQMQGESGYT

clone_size: .
v_call: TRBV2
j_call: TRBJ2-3
cdr3_aa: ASRSTSGGADTQY

clone_size: .
v_call: TRBV29-1
j_call: TRBJ1-3
cdr3_aa: SVADGLVAGNTIY

clone_size: .
v_call: TRBV13
j_call: TRBJ1-2
cdr3_aa: ASSYWTGANYGYT

clone_size: .
v_call: TRBV27
j_call: TRBJ1-1
cdr3_aa: ASSFQRANTEAF

clone_size: .
v_call: TRBV19
j_call: TRBJ1-4
cdr3_aa: ASSIYPGNEKLF